Sequencing of this TCR beta chain was carried out in a study of T cell responses to AZD1222 COVID-19 vaccine. Clones were sequenced by immunoSEQ multiplex PCR, and TCRdb holds only the in-frame ones, with some missing. The sample holds around 140,000 clones; more than 85% are singletons and the top ten take around 0.9%. The CDR3 has 16 amino acids. Deletions cut 0 bases from V and 0 bases from J, with 9 bases between. Germline V gene data show CDR1 as LNHDA and CDR2 as SQIVND (reference sequence). The receptor's source is an adult in good health. The sequences come from peripheral blood, collected on day 0 of MenACWY control vaccination. This sequence joins TRBV19 and TRBJ1-5; TRBD1 might be the D (6 bases). The CDR3 DNA reads TGTGCCAGTAGTATAGATGGACAGTATAGCAATCAGCCCCAGCATTTT. The encoded protein is CASSIDGQYSNQPQHF.